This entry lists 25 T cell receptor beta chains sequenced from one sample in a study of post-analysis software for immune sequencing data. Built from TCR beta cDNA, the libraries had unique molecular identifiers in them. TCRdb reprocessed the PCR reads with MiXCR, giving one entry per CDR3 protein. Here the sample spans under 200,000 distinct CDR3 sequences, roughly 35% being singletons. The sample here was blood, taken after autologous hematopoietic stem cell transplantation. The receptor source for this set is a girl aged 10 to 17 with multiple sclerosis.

The CDR3 coding sequence is TGTGCCTGGAGTCCAGGGACTAACTATGGCTACACCTTC. Protein sequence: CAWSPGTNYGYTF. V is TRBV30 and J is TRBJ1-2, with TRBD1 as a possible D gene (5 bases). The V end lost 2 bases, the J end lost 0 bases, and 7 bases lay between the germline ends. In germline, CDR1 is GTSNPN, CDR2 SVGIG (reference sequence). The CDR3 has 13 amino acids.

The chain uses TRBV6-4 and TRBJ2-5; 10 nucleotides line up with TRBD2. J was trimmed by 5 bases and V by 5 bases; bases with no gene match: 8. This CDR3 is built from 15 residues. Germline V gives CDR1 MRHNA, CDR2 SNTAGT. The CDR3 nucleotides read TGTGCCAGCAGTCCTTCTAGCGGGAGTGGTGAGACCCAGTACTTC. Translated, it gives CASSPSSGSGETQYF.

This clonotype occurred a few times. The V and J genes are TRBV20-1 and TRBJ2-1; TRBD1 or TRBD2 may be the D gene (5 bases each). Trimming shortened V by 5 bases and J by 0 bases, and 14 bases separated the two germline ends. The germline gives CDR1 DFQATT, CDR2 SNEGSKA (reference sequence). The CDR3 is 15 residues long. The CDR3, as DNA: TGCAGTGCTGAGTCGGGACCAAGCTCCTACAATGAGCAGTTCTTC. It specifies CSAESGPSSYNEQFF.

CDR3 loop: CATSDWDREQEIQYF. The CDR3 DNA follows: TGTGCCACCAGTGACTGGGACAGAGAGCAAGAGATCCAGTACTTC. The V call is TRBV24-1, the J call TRBJ2-7; 7 bases map to TRBD1. V lost 4 bases, J lost 10 bases, and 15 bases stayed unmatched. The CDR3 extends over 15 amino acids. Germline V gene data show CDR1 as KGHDR and CDR2 as SFDVKD.

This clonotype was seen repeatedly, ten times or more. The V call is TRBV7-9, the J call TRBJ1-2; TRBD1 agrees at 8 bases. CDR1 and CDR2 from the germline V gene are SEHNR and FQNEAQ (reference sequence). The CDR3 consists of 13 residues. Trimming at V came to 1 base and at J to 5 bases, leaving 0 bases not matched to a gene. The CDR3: CASSLGQGYGYTF. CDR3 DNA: TGTGCCAGCAGCTTAGGACAGGGGTATGGCTACACCTTC.

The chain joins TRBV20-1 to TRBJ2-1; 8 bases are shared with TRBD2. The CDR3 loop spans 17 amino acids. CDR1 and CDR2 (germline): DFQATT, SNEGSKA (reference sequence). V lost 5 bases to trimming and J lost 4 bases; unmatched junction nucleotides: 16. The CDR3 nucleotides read TGCAGTGCTCCCGGGATAGCGGGGCGGGGCGCTTACAATGAGCAGTTCTTC. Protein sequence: CSAPGIAGRGAYNEQFF.

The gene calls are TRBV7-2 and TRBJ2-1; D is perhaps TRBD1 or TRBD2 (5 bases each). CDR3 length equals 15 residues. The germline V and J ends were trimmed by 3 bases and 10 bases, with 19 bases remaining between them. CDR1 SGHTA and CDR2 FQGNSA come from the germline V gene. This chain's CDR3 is CASSFNDGGSEEQFF. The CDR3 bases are TGTGCCAGCAGCTTCAACGATGGGGGTTCGGAAGAGCAGTTCTTC. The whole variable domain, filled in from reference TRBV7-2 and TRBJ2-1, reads GAGVSQSPSNKVTEKGKDVELRCDPISGHTALYWYRQSLGQGLEFLIYFQGNSAPDKSGLPSDRFSAERTGGSVSTLTIQRTQQEDSAVYLCASSFNDGGSEEQFFGPGTRLTVL.

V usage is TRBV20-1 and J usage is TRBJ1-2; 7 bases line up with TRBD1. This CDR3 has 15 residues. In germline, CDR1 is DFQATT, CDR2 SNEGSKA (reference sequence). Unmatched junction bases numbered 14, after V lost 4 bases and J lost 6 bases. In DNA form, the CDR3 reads TGCAGTGCTATACAACTTACAGGGGCGGGCAATGGCTACACCTTC. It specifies CSAIQLTGAGNGYTF.

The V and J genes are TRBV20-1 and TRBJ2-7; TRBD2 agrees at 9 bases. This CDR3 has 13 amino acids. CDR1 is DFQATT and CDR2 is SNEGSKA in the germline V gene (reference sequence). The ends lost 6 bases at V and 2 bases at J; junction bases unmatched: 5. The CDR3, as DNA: TGCAGTGCGAGTAGCGGGAGAACCTACGAGCAGTACTTC. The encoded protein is CSASSGRTYEQYF.

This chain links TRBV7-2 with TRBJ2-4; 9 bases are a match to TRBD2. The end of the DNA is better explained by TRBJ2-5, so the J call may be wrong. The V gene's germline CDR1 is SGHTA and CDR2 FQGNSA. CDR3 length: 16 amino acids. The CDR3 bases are TGTGCCAGCAGCTTACGTCTAGCGGGGTTGGGGGAGACCCAGTACTTC. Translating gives CASSLRLAGLGETQYF.

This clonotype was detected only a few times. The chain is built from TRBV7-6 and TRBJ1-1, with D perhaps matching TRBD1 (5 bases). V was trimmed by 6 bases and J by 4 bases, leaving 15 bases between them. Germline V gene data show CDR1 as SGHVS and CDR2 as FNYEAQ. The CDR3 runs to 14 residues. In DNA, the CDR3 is TGTGCCAGCAGTCGCCTAGCAGGGCCCACTGAAGCTTTCTTT. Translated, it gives CASSRLAGPTEAFF. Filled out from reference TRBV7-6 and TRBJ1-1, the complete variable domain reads GAGVSQSPRYKVTKRGQDVALRCDPISGHVSLYWYRQALGQGPEFLTYFNYEAQQDKSGLPNDRFSAERPEGSISTLTIQRTEQRDSAMYRCASSRLAGPTEAFFGQGTRLTVV.

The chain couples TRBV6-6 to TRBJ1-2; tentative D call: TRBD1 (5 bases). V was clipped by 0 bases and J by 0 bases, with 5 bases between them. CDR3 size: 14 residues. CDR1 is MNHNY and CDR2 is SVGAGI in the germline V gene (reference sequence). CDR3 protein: CASSYSDTNYGYTF. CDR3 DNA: TGTGCCAGCAGTTACTCGGACACTAACTATGGCTACACCTTC.

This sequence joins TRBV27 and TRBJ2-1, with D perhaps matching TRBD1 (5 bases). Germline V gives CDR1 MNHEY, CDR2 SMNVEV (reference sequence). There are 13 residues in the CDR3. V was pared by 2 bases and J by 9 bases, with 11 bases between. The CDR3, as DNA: TGTGCCAGCAGTTTAGTCAGGGTCGGTGAGCAGTTCTTC. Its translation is CASSLVRVGEQFF.

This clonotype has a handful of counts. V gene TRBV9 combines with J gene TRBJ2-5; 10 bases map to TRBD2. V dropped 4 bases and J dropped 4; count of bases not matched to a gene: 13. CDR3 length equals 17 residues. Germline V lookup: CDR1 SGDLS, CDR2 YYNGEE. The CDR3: CASSRSPKLAGGETQYF. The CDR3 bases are TGTGCCAGCAGCCGTAGCCCCAAATTAGCGGGAGGAGAGACCCAGTACTTC.

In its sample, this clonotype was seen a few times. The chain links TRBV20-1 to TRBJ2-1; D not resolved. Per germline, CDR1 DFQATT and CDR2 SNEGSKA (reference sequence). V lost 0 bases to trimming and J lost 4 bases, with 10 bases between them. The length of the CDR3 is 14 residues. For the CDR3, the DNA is TGCAGTGCTAGAGATGGGTCTTATTACAATGAGCAGTTCTTC. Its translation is CSARDGSYYNEQFF.

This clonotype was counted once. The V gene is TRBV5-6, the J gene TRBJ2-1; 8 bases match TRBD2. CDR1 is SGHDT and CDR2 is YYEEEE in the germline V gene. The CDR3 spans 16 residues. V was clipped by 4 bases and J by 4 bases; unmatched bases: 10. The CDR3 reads CASSGGEREQYNEQFF. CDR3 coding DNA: TGTGCCAGCAGCGGTGGTGAGCGGGAGCAATACAATGAGCAGTTCTTC.

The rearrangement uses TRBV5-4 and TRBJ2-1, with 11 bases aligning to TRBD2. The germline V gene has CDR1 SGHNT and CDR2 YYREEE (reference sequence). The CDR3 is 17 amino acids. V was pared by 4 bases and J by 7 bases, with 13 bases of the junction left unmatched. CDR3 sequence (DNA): TGTGCCAGCAGCACCATGGCCTTAGCGGGAGGGCATAATGAGCAGTTCTTC. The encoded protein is CASSTMALAGGHNEQFF.

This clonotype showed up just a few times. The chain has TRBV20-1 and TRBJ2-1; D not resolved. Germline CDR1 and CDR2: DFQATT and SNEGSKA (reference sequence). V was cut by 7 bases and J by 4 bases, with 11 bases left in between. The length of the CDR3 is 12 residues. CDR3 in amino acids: CSVGYPYNEQFF. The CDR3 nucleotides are TGCAGTGTCGGGTATCCTTACAATGAGCAGTTCTTC.

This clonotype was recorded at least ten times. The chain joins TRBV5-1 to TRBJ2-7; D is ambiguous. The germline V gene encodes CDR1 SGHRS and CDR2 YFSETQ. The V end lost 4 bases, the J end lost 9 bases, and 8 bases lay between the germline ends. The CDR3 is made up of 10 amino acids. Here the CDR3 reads CASSPGRQYF. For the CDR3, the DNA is TGCGCCAGCAGCCCCGGACGGCAGTACTTC.

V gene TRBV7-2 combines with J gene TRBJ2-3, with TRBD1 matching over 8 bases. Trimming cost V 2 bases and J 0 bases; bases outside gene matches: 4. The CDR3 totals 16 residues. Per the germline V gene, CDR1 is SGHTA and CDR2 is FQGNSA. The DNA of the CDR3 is TGTGCCAGCAGCTTAAGACAGGGGCCTAGCACAGATACGCAGTATTTT. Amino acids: CASSLRQGPSTDTQYF.

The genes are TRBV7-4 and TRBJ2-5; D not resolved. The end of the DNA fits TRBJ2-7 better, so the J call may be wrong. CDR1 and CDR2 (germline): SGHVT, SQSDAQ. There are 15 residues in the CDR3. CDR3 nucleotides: TGTGCCAGCAGCTTAGAGGGCTTACGAGTCTACGAGCAGTACTTC. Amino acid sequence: CASSLEGLRVYEQYF.

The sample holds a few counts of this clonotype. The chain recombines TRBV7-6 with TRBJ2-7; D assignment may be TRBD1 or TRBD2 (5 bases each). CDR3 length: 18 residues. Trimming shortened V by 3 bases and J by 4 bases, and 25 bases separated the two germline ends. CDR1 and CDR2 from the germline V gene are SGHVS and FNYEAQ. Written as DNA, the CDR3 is TGTGCCAGCAGCTTCTTTTCCACCCTCGGGACGGCTCCTTACGAGCAGTACTTC. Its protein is CASSFFSTLGTAPYEQYF.

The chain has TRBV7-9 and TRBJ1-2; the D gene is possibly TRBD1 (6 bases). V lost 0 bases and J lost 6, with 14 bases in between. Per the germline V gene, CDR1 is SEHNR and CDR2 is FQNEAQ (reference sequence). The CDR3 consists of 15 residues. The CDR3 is CASSLAVAGADGYTF. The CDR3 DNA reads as TGTGCCAGCAGCTTAGCGGTGGCAGGGGCGGATGGCTACACCTTC.

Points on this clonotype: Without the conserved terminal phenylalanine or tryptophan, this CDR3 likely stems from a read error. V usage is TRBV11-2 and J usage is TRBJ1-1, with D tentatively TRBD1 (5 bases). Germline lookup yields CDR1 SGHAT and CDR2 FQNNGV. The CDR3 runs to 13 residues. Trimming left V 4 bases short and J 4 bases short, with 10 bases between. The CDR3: CASSSGGTTEAFL. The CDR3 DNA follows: TGTGCCAGCAGCTCCGGGGGGACCACTGAAGCTTTCTTA.

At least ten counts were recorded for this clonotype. The CDR3 reads CSARDRLNYGYTF. As DNA, the CDR3 is TGCAGCGCCCGGGACAGGCTAAACTATGGCTACACCTTC. The J gene is TRBJ1-2, the V gene TRBV29-1, with TRBD1 matching over 8 bases. Germline V gene lookup returns CDR1 SQVTM and CDR2 ANQGSEA. After removal of 7 bases from V and 2 bases from J, the junction contained 6 bases not matched to a gene. The CDR3 runs to 13 residues.